This TCR beta chain was documented in a study of control samples from healthy donors and cancer patients. Clones were read by immunoSEQ multiplex PCR, and TCRdb kept only the in-frame ones, dropping some. There are 150,000 to 200,000 clones in the sample; 90% occur only once, and roughly 1.5% lies in the top ten. The specimen was blood. The sequence was collected from a woman aged 50 to 60 in good health.

Written as DNA, the CDR3 is TGTGCCAGCAGACAAGAAGATTCCTATAATTCACCCCTCCACTTT. Its translation is CASRQEDSYNSPLHF. The genes are TRBV6-4 and TRBJ1-6; D ambiguous. V lost 6 bases to trimming and J lost 1 base, with 10 bases between them. There are 15 residues in the CDR3. Germline V CDR1 and CDR2: MRHNA, SNTAGT.